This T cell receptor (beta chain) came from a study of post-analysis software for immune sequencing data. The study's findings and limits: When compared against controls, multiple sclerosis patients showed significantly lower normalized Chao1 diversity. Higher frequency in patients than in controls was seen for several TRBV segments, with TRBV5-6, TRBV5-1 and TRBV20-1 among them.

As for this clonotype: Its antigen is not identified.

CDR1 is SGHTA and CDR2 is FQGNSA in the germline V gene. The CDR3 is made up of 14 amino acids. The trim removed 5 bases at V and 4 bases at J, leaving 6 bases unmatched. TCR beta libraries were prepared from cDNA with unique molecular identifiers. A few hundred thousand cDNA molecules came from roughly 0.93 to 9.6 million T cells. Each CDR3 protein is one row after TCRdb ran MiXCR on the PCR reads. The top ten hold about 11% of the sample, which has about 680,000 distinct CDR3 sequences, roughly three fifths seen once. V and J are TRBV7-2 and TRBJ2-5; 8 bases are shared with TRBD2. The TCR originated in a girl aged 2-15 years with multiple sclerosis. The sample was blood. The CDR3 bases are TGTGCCAGCAGCCGAGGGACTAGTCCAGAGACCCAGTACTTC. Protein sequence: CASSRGTSPETQYF. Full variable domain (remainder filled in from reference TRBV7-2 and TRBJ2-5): GAGVSQSPSNKVTEKGKDVELRCDPISGHTALYWYRQSLGQGLEFLIYFQGNSAPDKSGLPSDRFSAERTGGSVSTLTIQRTQQEDSAVYLCASSRGTSPETQYFGPGTRLLVL.